The clone carrying this T cell receptor beta chain occurred many times. The antigen is not known. The sample is drawn from a study of regulatory T cells in long-lasting Graves disease. Looking at the study overall: Graves' disease counted as persistent after over 5 years of antithyroid drugs with positive TSH receptor antibodies.

Whole-study results and caveats: Repertoires from persistent disease leaned toward TRBV28, TRBJ1-2 and TRBJ2-5.

Germline lookup yields CDR1 SGHAT and CDR2 FQNNGV. The CDR3 length is 13 residues. Trimming left V 0 bases short and J 10 bases short, with 12 bases between. Documented time point: persistent/refractory GD, antithyroid drugs over 5 years with positive TRAb. Preparation of the TCR library used RNA extracted from PBMCs. EDTA tubes collected 7.5 to 9.5 milliliters of peripheral blood. For TCR beta, libraries came from iRepertoire HTBI primers and Arm-PCR of CDR3 regions. TCRdb used MiXCR to reprocess the multiplex PCR reads, holding one entry per CDR3 protein. This table holds 400,000 to 500,000 distinct CDR3 sequences, approximately 22% found once.

The chain recombines TRBV11-2 with TRBJ1-1; D unclear. This sequence originates from a female donor with Graves disease. This material consisted of peripheral blood mononuclear cells (PBMCs), taken when the disease was refractory, from a patient treated with antithyroid drugs. The DNA of the CDR3 is TGTGCCAGCAGCTTAGATCGTATCAGTGGAGCTTTCTTT. As protein: CASSLDRISGAFF.